These 17 T cell receptor beta chains originate from one sample sequenced in a study of beta chain features in type 1 diabetes. Reverse transcribing all isolated RNA meant expressed TCRB transcripts were sequenced. TCRdb's table, derived via immunoSEQ multiplex PCR, lists solely in-frame clones and lacks some. The profile shows 200,000 to 250,000 clones, 25% to 30% of them singletons. Material for sequencing was central memory CD4+ T cells from blood. Source of these receptors: a man aged 30 to 45 in good health.

The rearrangement links TRBV12-5 to TRBJ1-5; a weak D match, TRBD1 (6 bases). Trimming took off 5 bases at V and 2 bases at J, with 13 bases between the two ends. Germline V gene sequence: CDR1 LGHNT, CDR2 FRNRAP. This CDR3 region has 15 residues. The CDR3 DNA reads as TGTGCTAGTGGTCTTACCAACAGGGGCAATCAGCCCCAGCATTTT. Encoded protein: CASGLTNRGNQPQHF.

J is TRBJ2-5 and V is TRBV7-9; a possible D gene is TRBD1 (7 bases). The CDR3 is 18 residues long. V shed 0 bases and J shed 5 bases, with 22 bases lying between them. Germline CDR1 reads SEHNR; CDR2 reads FQNEAQ (reference sequence). The CDR3 loop is CASSLAYSTGRFQETQYF. DNA for the CDR3: TGTGCCAGCAGCTTAGCTTATTCGACAGGGAGGTTCCAGGAGACCCAGTACTTC.

This clone was seen only a few times. Other DNA sequences of this sample code for an identical CDR3. V and J are TRBV29-1 and TRBJ2-5; TRBD2 aligns across 13 bases. Germline V gene data show CDR1 as SQVTM and CDR2 as ANQGSEA. V shed 3 bases and J 4 bases; nucleotides not matched to a gene: 5. The CDR3 extends over 15 amino acids. CDR3 residues: CSVDGLAGVSETQYF. CDR3 nucleotides: TGCAGCGTTGATGGACTAGCGGGAGTCTCAGAGACCCAGTACTTC.

The V call is TRBV11-2, the J call TRBJ2-6, with D unclear. The CDR3 spans 14 residues. CDR1 is SGHAT and CDR2 is FQNNGV in the germline V gene. Trimming removed 0 bases from V and 2 bases from J, with 2 bases in between. The CDR3 loop is CASSLEPGANVLTF. For the CDR3, the DNA is TGTGCCAGCAGCTTAGAGCCTGGGGCCAACGTCCTGACTTTC.

This chain joins TRBV28 and TRBJ2-3, with D possibly being TRBD1 (5 bases). This CDR3 has 14 residues. Trimming took off 7 bases at V and 1 base at J, with 12 bases between the two ends. The germline CDR1 and CDR2 sequences are MDHEN and SYDVKM. The CDR3, as DNA: TGTGCCAGCAAAGGGGCAAGGGGCACAGATACGCAGTATTTT. Translating gives CASKGARGTDTQYF.

This clone was observed a few times. The chain has TRBV13 and TRBJ1-1; the D is unclear. Germline V gene sequence: CDR1 PRHDT, CDR2 FYEKMQ (reference sequence). The CDR3 is 13 amino acids. V lost 5 bases to trimming and J lost 0 bases, with 7 bases between them. The CDR3: CASSRSLNTEAFF. DNA for the CDR3: TGTGCCAGCAGCCGGTCCCTGAACACTGAAGCTTTCTTT.

The rearrangement uses TRBV29-1 and TRBJ2-3; the match to TRBD2 covers 9 bases. CDR3 length: 13 amino acids. Germline CDR1 and CDR2: SQVTM and ANQGSEA. V lost 5 bases and J lost 5; bases outside the gene matches: 5. The CDR3 protein is CSVRLAGLDTQYF. The CDR3, as DNA: TGCAGCGTTAGGCTAGCGGGATTAGATACGCAGTATTTT.

The chain employs TRBV7-2 and TRBJ2-1, with D unresolved. The CDR3 extends over 15 amino acids. The V gene's germline CDR1 is SGHTA and CDR2 FQGNSA. The ends were cut back, 1 base at V and 2 bases at J, with 9 bases in the middle. CDR3 amino acids: CASSLGSHPYNEQFF. In nucleotides, the CDR3 is TGTGCCAGCAGCTTAGGCTCTCACCCCTACAATGAGCAGTTCTTC. Combining the CDR3 with reference TRBV7-2 and TRBJ2-1 gives the whole variable domain GAGVSQSPSNKVTEKGKDVELRCDPISGHTALYWYRQSLGQGLEFLIYFQGNSAPDKSGLPSDRFSAERTGGSVSTLTIQRTQQEDSAVYLCASSLGSHPYNEQFFGPGTRLTVL.

The chain carries TRBV28 and TRBJ2-7; 10 bases are a match to TRBD1. The germline gives CDR1 MDHEN, CDR2 SYDVKM. This CDR3 is built from 16 residues. V shed 3 bases, J shed 3 bases, and the junction held 8 bases outside the gene matches. The CDR3 here is CASSLGTGTGVYEQYF. The CDR3 DNA sequence: TGTGCCAGCAGTTTGGGAACCGGGACAGGGGTCTACGAGCAGTACTTC. The variable domain in full, with the rest retrieved from reference TRBV28 and TRBJ2-7, is DVKVTQSSRYLVKRTGEKVFLECVQDMDHENMFWYRQDPGLGLRLIYFSYDVKMKEKGDIPEGYSVSREKKERFSLILESASTNQTSMYLCASSLGTGTGVYEQYFGPGTRLTVT.

This clone has only a few counts. The genes are TRBV5-1 and TRBJ2-3; D may correspond to TRBD1 or TRBD2 (5 bases each). Germline V gene sequence: CDR1 SGHRS, CDR2 YFSETQ. This CDR3 spans 17 amino acids. Trimming stripped 3 bases from V and 3 bases from J, with 20 bases between. CDR3 coding DNA: TGCGCCAGCAGCTCCCCGCCCGGGGCCCAAGGGACAGATACGCAGTATTTT. The encoded protein is CASSSPPGAQGTDTQYF.

This clone was seen a few times. The gene calls are TRBV6-1 and TRBJ1-4, with TRBD1 identical over 9 bases. V trimming: 6 bases; J trimming: 7 bases; junction bases outside the gene matches: 0. The CDR3 sequence is 12 residues long. Per germline, CDR1 MNHNS and CDR2 SASEGT. The DNA for the CDR3 is TGTGCCAGCAGGGACAGGGGTGAAAAACTGTTTTTT. As protein: CASRDRGEKLFF.

This clone was observed a handful of times. This chain links TRBV6-1 with TRBJ2-1; D is unresolved. V lost 7 bases to trimming and J lost 4 bases, with 11 bases between them. Germline CDR1 MNHNS, CDR2 SASEGT. The CDR3 length is 13 residues. The CDR3 protein is CASIPSTYNEQFF. The CDR3 DNA reads as TGTGCCAGCATTCCGTCCACTTACAATGAGCAGTTCTTC.

The genes are TRBV30 and TRBJ2-5; TRBD2 matches 12 bases. V shed 3 bases and J 2 bases; nucleotides not matched to a gene: 4. The CDR3 has 15 amino acids. Germline CDR1 reads GTSNPN; CDR2 reads SVGIG (reference sequence). CDR3 region: CAWSAGLAGQETQYF. DNA for the CDR3: TGTGCCTGGAGCGCAGGACTAGCGGGGCAAGAGACCCAGTACTTC.

This clone has more than one count but fewer than ten. The chain carries TRBV12-5 and TRBJ1-1; no definite D call. The CDR3 runs 14 residues. Trimming shortened V by 1 base and J by 1 base, and 7 bases separated the two germline ends. Germline values: CDR1 LGHNT, CDR2 FRNRAP. For the CDR3, the DNA is TGTGCTAGTGGTTTGGGCTACACGAACACTGAAGCTTTCTTT. This gives the protein CASGLGYTNTEAFF.

V usage is TRBV5-6 and J usage is TRBJ2-3; D is unresolved. Germline V gene sequence: CDR1 SGHDT, CDR2 YYEEEE. The CDR3 loop spans 14 amino acids. The V gene lost 6 bases and the J gene lost 2 bases, with 13 bases spanning the gap. Here the CDR3 DNA reads TGTGCCAGCACCATTCAGATATCCACAGATACGCAGTATTTT. The encoded protein is CASTIQISTDTQYF.

CDR3 DNA sequence: TGTGCCAGCAGCTCAGGACCAGGAAATGAGCAGTTCTTC. This gives the protein CASSSGPGNEQFF. V and J are TRBV2 and TRBJ2-1; D is undetermined. V dropped 6 bases and J dropped 7 bases, with 13 bases sitting between them. CDR3 length: 13 amino acids. Germline-derived CDR1 and CDR2 are SNHLY and FYNNEI.

CDR3 in amino acids: CASSLRENQPQHF. The CDR3 DNA follows: TGTGCCAGCAGTTTAAGGGAGAATCAGCCCCAGCATTTT. The chain combines TRBV27 with TRBJ1-5; no reliable D call. This CDR3 spans 13 amino acids. The V gene's germline CDR1 is MNHEY and CDR2 SMNVEV (reference sequence). V lost 2 bases and J 4 bases, leaving 6 bases between the germline ends.